The T cell receptor beta chain described here comes from a study of vaccination effects on CD4 cells after COVID-19. Study as a whole: Post-vaccine specimens were collected at a median of 72 days following the second dose. Findings and limits, study-wide: Healthy vaccinees showed cross-reactivity with common cold coronaviruses in only 1 of 255 vaccine-induced clones.

ViraFEST used viral peptide pools to expand antigen-specific CD4+ T cells before sequencing. Following 10 days of culture, CD4+ T cells were isolated. Either the BNT162b2 or mRNA-1273 vaccine was given to participants in two doses. Every well housed about 1.8 million PBMC, which grew in culture alongside about 9.9 IU/ml IL-2 and roughly 10 ug/ml peptides. As regards this clone: Its specificity is unknown.

Per the germline V gene, CDR1 is ENHRY and CDR2 is SYGVKD. J was trimmed by 7 bases and V by 6 bases; bases with no gene match: 4. The CDR3 spans 13 residues. Libraries were prepared by immunoSEQ multiplex PCR; TCRdb keeps only in-frame clonotypes and omits some of them. The data hold more than 65,000 clones, with about 86% observed a single time. This TCR came from a human donor who received a COVID-19 vaccine. The source was CD4+ T cells from PBMCs cultured with HCoV-229E spike peptides, collected after COVID-19 vaccination. This rearrangement joins TRBV10-3 to TRBJ2-1, with 9 nucleotides matching TRBD1. In DNA form, the CDR3 reads TGTGCCATCAGCCGGACAGGGGATAATGAGCAGTTCTTC. Its protein product is CAISRTGDNEQFF.